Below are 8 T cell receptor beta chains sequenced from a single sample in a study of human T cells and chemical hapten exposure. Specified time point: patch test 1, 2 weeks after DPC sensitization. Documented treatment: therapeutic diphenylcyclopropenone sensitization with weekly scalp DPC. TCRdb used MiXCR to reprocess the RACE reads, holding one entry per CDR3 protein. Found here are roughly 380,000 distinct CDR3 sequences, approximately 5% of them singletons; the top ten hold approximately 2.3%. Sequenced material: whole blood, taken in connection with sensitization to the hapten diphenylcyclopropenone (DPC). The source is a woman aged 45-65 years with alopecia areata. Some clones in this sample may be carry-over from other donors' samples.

The CDR3 spells CASSPLTGKTSDTQYF. CDR3 nucleotide sequence: TGTGCCAGCAGCCCTTTGACAGGGAAGACCTCAGATACGCAGTATTTT. The chain couples TRBV13 to TRBJ2-3; 7 bases are shared with TRBD1. Germline V gives CDR1 PRHDT, CDR2 FYEKMQ (reference sequence). With V trimmed by 5 bases and J by 4 bases, 12 bases remained unmatched. The CDR3 totals 16 residues.

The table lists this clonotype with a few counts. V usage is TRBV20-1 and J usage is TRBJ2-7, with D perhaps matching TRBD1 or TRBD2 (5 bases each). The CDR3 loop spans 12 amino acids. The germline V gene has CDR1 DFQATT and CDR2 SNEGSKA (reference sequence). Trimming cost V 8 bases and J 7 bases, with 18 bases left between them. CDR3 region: CSLSQGEWEQYF. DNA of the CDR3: TGCAGTCTCAGCCAAGGGGAGTGGGAGCAGTACTTC.

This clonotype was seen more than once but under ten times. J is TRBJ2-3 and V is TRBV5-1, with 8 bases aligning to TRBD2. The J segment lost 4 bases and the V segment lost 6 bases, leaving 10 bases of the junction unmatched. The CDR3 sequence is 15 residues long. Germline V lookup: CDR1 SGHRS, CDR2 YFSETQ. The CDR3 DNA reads TGCGCCAGCAACTCGGGGGGGCGCAGGGCAGATACGCAGTATTTT. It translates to CASNSGGRRADTQYF.

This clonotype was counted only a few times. The CDR3 nucleotides are TGTGCCAGCAGCTTAGAATCCCGACTAGCGGGTATCAATGAGCAGTTCTTC. Translating gives CASSLESRLAGINEQFF. The chain is built from TRBV11-2 and TRBJ2-1, with 10 bases lining up with TRBD2. V gave up 0 bases and J gave up 6 bases; unmatched junction bases: 8. Per the germline V gene, CDR1 is SGHAT and CDR2 is FQNNGV. This CDR3 is built from 17 residues.

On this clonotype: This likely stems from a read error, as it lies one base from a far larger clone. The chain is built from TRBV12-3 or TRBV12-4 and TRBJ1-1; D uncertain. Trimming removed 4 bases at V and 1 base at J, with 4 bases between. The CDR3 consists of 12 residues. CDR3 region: CASSSENTEAFF. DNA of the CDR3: TGTGCCAGCAGTTCGGAGAACACTGAAGCTTTCTTT.

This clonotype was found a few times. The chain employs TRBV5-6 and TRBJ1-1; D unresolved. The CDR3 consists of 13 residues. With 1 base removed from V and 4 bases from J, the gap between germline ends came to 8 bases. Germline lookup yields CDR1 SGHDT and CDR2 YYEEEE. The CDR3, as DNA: TGTGCCAGCAGCTTGACAGCCCTCACTGAAGCTTTCTTT. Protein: CASSLTALTEAFF. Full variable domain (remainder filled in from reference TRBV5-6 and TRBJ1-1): DAGVTQSPTHLIKTRGQQVTLRCSPKSGHDTVSWYQQALGQGPQFIFQYYEEEERQRGNFPDRFSGHQFPNYSSELNVNALLLGDSALYLCASSLTALTEAFFGQGTRLTVV.

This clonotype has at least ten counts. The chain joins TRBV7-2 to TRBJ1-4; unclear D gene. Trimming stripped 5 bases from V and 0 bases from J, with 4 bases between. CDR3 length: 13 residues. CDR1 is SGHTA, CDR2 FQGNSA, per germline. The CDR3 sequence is CASSTSTNEKLFF. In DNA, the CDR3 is TGTGCCAGCAGCACATCAACTAATGAAAAACTGTTTTTT.

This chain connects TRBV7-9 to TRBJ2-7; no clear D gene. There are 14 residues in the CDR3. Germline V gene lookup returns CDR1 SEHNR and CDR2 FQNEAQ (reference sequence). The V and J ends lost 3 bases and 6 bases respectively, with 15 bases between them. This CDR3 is CASSLGTSTLEQYF. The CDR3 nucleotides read TGTGCCAGCAGCTTGGGCACCTCGACTCTCGAGCAGTACTTC.